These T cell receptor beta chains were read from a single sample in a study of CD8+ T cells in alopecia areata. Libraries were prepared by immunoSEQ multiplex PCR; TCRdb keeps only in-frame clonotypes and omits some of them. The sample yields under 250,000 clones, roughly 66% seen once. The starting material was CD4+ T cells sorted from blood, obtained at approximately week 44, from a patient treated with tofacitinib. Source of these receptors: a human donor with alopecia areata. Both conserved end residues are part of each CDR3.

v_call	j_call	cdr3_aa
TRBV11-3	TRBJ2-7	CASSLDTYEQYF
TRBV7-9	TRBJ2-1	CASFGTSGGATYNEQFF
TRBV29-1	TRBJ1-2	CSVEAQGDGYTF
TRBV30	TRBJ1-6	CAWSLGLGQGNSPLHF
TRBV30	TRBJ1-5	CAWSVLGVSQPQHF
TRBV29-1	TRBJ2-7	CSVGPGGSYEQYF
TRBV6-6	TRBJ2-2	CASSYLADTGELFF
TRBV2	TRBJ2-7	CASRGLRSSYEQYF
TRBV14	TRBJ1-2	CASSQDLVNYGYTF
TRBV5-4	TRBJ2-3	CASSARGDTQYF
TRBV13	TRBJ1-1	CASSLTLGEAFF
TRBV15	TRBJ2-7	CATSSPGTGISYEQYF
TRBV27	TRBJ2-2	CASNSQNTGELFF
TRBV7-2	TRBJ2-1	CASSHPRNEQFF
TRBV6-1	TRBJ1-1	CASRWSYTEAFF
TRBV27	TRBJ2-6	CASSARGSGANVLTF
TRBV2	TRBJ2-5	CASSEAEQTQYF
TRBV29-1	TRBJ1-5	CSATDRGGQPQHF
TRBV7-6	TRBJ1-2	CASSLVTHREDGYTF
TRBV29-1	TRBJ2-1	CSVEDLRVGNEQFF
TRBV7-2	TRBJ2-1	CASSLSTSGSYNEQFF
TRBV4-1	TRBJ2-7	CASSTVRGPGYEQYF
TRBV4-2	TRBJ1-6	CASSQEGLLSPLHF
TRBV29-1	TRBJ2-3	CSVSITDTQYF
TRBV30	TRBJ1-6	CAWSVNNSPLHF
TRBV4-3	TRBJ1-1	CASSLFGNTEAFF